The rows below give T cell receptor beta chains drawn from one sample of a study of response to subunit inactivated influenza vaccine. MiXCR was run by TCRdb on the RT-PCR reads, yielding one entry per CDR3 protein. The sample lists some 500,000 distinct CDR3 sequences; 25% were seen once. The starting material was CD4+ T cells sorted from PBMCs, obtained 5 days after vaccination. The origin of the receptors is a man aged 50-59 years who received an inactivated influenza vaccine. Both conserved end residues are part of each CDR3. D genes are given only for firm matches. Expanded clones get a size class; other rows say once, few or many, or leave the size out.

TRBJ2-5,few,NA,TRBV3-1,TGTGCCAGCAGCCAAGATACGAGTAAAGAGACCCAGTACTTC,CASSQDTSKETQYF
TRBJ2-5,many,NA,TRBV20-1,TGCAGTGCTAGAGATGGGGCCCACCGAGAGACCCAGTACTTC,CSARDGAHRETQYF
TRBJ2-7,few,TRBD2,TRBV6-1,TGTGCCAGCAGTGGAAGCGGGAGGGCCTACGAGCAGTACTTC,CASSGSGRAYEQYF
TRBJ2-1,many,NA,TRBV5-1,TGCGCCAGCAGCCTGGGGTTTAACAATGAGCAGTTCTTC,CASSLGFNNEQFF
TRBJ2-7,NA,NA,TRBV5-1,TGCGCCAGCAGCTTGCCACAACCTTACGAGCAGTACTTC,CASSLPQPYEQYF
TRBJ1-4,NA,TRBD1,TRBV3-1,TGTGCCAGCTTCAAGACAGGGGGAGAAGCTAATGAAAAACTGTTTTTT,CASFKTGGEANEKLFF
TRBJ1-5,NA,NA,TRBV6-2/TRBV6-3,TGTGCCAGCAGTTATAAAGGACGGTATAGCAATCAGCCCCAGCATTTT,CASSYKGRYSNQPQHF
TRBJ2-2,few,NA,TRBV12-3/TRBV12-4,TGTGCCAGCAGTTTTTCTGGCACCGGGGAGCTGTTTTTT,CASSFSGTGELFF
TRBJ2-3,few,NA,TRBV4-3,TGCGCCAGCAGCCAAGGATCCGACACAGATACGCAGTATTTT,CASSQGSDTDTQYF
TRBJ2-5,NA,TRBD2,TRBV11-2,TGTGCCAGCAAGTCGGGGGGAGAGACCCAGTACTTC,CASKSGGETQYF
TRBJ2-3,few,TRBD1,TRBV9,TGTGCCAGCAGCGCTACGACAGGGAGTGGAGATACGCAGTATTTT,CASSATTGSGDTQYF
TRBJ2-2,NA,NA,TRBV6-1,TGTGCCAGCGCGGGACCGCGGGGCACCGGGGAGCTGTTTTTT,CASAGPRGTGELFF
TRBJ2-6,NA,TRBD1,TRBV15,TGTGCCACCAGCAGAGGTGGACAGGGGGTTTACTCTGGGGCCAACGTCCTGACTTTC,CATSRGGQGVYSGANVLTF